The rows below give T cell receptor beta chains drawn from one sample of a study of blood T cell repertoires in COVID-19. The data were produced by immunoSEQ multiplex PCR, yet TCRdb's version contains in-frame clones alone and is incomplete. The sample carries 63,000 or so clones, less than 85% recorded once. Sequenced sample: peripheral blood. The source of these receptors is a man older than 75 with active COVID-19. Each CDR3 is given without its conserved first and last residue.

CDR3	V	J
ASRGQGAFYGYT	TRBV6-5	TRBJ1-2
ASKGTSSYEQY	TRBV6-5	TRBJ2-7
ASSLGQATDTQY	TRBV5-1	TRBJ2-3
ASSLTYRGGRPNPQY	TRBV7-2	TRBJ2-3
ASSLGRGDGYT	TRBV7-2	TRBJ1-2
ASSLDRRISGNTIY	TRBV28	TRBJ1-3
ASSVGAGHSSTDTQY	TRBV9	TRBJ2-3
ASSSGQAETQY	TRBV7-2	TRBJ2-5
ASSDGHETTGELF	TRBV7-6	TRBJ2-2
ASSYSATGENQPQH	TRBV6-2/TRBV6-3	TRBJ1-5
ASGRGTSGIAKNIQY	TRBV12-5	TRBJ2-4
AAGQGEEKLF	TRBV10-3	TRBJ1-4
ASSFVDRLNTEAF	TRBV6-6	TRBJ1-1
ASSTGQGPNTEAF	TRBV9	TRBJ1-1
ASSFPGLAGGPAGELF	TRBV7-2	TRBJ2-2
SVLRDMNTEAF	TRBV29-1	TRBJ1-1
ASTPPGYEKLF	TRBV28	TRBJ1-4
ASGMVRGAGETQY	TRBV7-2	TRBJ2-5
ASSQDLLAGVGELF	TRBV4-3	TRBJ2-2
ATSDPGLAGGDTQY	TRBV24-1	TRBJ2-3
ASSSGTRGTDTQY	TRBV6-2/TRBV6-3	TRBJ2-3